This TCR beta chain was identified in a study of T cells in localized non-small cell lung cancer. Study-wide results and limits: Adjacent lung exhibited a median of about 50 among the 100 most abundant tumor clones. Uninvolved adjacent lung had the highest recorded T cell clonality, with tumor below it. Among blood samples, higher T cell density accompanied longer overall survival.

Germline CDR1 and CDR2: SQVTM and ANQGSEA. This CDR3 is built from 11 residues. Losses at the gene ends were 5 bases for V and 7 bases for J; bases not matched to a gene: 3. For this clone: Its specificity is unknown.

The repertoire was sequenced with immunoSEQ multiplex PCR; TCRdb's copy has only in-frame clones and lacks some. Among 30,000 to 50,000 clones listed, around 79% were seen once. The starting material was PBMCs, obtained before any cancer treatment. The chain joins TRBV29-1 to TRBJ1-1, with 8 bases lining up with TRBD1. The origin of this receptor is a woman aged 35 to 70 with stage II squamous cell lung carcinoma. CDR3 in amino acids: CSVSGGSEAFF. The CDR3 nucleotides read TGCAGCGTTTCAGGGGGCAGTGAAGCTTTCTTT.